This is a list of T cell receptor beta chains from one sample in a study of blood T cell repertoires in COVID-19. Using immunoSEQ multiplex PCR, the repertoire was profiled, and TCRdb retains in-frame clones only, with some absent. The data hold about half a million clones, with 80% to 90% observed a single time. The sample taken for sequencing was peripheral blood. The source is a human donor in a cohort sampled during active COVID-19. Both conserved end residues are part of each CDR3. The D gene is left open where the match is weak. Clone size appears in some rows only: once, few, many, or a class for an expanded clone.

>NA|TRBJ1-2|TRBV6-5|NA
CASSYATEGGYTF
TGTGCCAGCAGTTACGCGACAGAAGGTGGCTACACCTTC
>NA|TRBJ2-3|TRBV7-2|NA
CASSLGGPSSDTQYF
TGTGCCAGCAGCTTAGGCGGGCCTAGCTCAGATACGCAGTATTTT
>NA|TRBJ2-2|TRBV2|NA
CASSFRASGELFF
TGTGCCAGCAGCTTTAGAGCGTCCGGGGAGCTGTTTTTT
>NA|TRBJ2-1|TRBV4-3|NA
CASSQAPAGSSNEQFF
TGCGCCAGCAGCCAGGCCCCGGCGGGCTCGAGCAATGAGCAGTTCTTC
>NA|TRBJ1-6|TRBV6-5|NA
CASSYDVGTQGSPLHF
TGTGCCAGCAGTTACGATGTTGGCACTCAGGGTTCACCCCTCCACTTT
>NA|TRBJ2-2|TRBV6-4|TRBD2
CASSPRTSWSTGELFF
TGTGCCAGCAGTCCTAGGACTAGTTGGAGCACCGGGGAGCTGTTTTTT
>NA|TRBJ2-5|TRBV2|TRBD2
CASRTFPAGEQETQYF
TGTGCCAGCAGAACGTTCCCAGCGGGAGAGCAAGAGACCCAGTACTTC
>once|TRBJ2-1|TRBV28|NA
CASSPFAGDYNEQFF
TGTGCCAGCAGCCCATTTGCAGGGGACTACAATGAGCAGTTCTTC
>NA|TRBJ2-7|TRBV9|NA
CASSVEVGGPPYEQYF
TGTGCCAGCAGCGTAGAAGTGGGAGGACCCCCTTACGAGCAGTACTTC
>NA|TRBJ1-1|TRBV5-4|TRBD1
CASSQGQGAPNTEAFF
TGTGCCAGCAGCCAAGGGCAGGGGGCCCCGAACACTGAAGCTTTCTTT
>few|TRBJ2-1|TRBV5-1|TRBD1
CASSEADRGREQFF
TGCGCCAGCAGCGAAGCGGACAGGGGTCGTGAGCAGTTCTTC
>NA|TRBJ1-1|TRBV6-1|NA
CASSEGSGATEAFF
TGTGCCAGCAGTGAAGGGTCAGGTGCGACTGAAGCTTTCTTT
>NA|TRBJ1-1|TRBV7-2|NA
CASSLEQLNTEAFF
TGTGCCAGCAGCTTAGAACAGCTTAACACTGAAGCTTTCTTT